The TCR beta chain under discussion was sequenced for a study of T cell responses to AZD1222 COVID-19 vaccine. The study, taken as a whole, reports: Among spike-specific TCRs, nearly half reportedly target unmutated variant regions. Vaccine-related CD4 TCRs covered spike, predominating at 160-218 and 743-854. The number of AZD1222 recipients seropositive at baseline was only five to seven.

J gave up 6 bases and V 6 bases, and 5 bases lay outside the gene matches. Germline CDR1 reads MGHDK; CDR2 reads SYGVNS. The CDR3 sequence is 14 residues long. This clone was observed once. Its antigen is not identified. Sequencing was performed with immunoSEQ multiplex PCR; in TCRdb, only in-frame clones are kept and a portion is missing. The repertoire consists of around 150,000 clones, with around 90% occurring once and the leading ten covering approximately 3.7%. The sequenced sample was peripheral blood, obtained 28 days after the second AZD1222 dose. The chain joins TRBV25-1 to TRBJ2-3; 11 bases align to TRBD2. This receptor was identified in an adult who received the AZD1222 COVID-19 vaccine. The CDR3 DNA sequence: TGTGCCAGCAGGGTAGCGGGAGGGGGGGATACGCAGTATTTT. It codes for CASRVAGGGDTQYF.